This TCR beta chain was captured in a study of blood T cells in healthy people across ages (dated by TCRdb to between 2014 and 2016). As for the study more broadly: In model experiments, roughly one uniquely barcoded TCR beta cDNA molecule per two T cells was captured by template switching. Four age groups were formed from the donors: young (average approximately 17 years), middle-aged (just under 40), aged (about 68) and long-lived (around 82). To avoid experimental bias, donors of different ages were randomly spread across the sequencing lanes. Age-related changes in TCR beta repertoire diversity were measured in the study by deep sequencing normalized with unique cDNA molecular identifiers. Using the same blood draw, the study looked at two additional independent replicas of 1 million unique cDNA reads for two donors, one aged 18 to 30 and the other aged 80 or older. The study at large found these results: Estimates of total diversity based on one million sequenced T cells were regarded as lower bounds and as underestimates. A strong correlation was found between observed TCR beta diversity and the percentage of naive T cells measured by flow cytometry. Observed TCR beta diversity per million T cells fell roughly linearly with age, and a significant reduction was already apparent by age around 40. Bulk unsorted PBMC profiling prevented conclusive comparison of naive and antigen-experienced compartments. The CMV infection status of donors was not known, potentially confounding age-related changes in expanded clonotypes. Compared with the aged group, the long-lived group had more naive CD4+ T cells, fewer expanded clones and increased TCR diversity, a pattern suggesting age selection.

Trimming removed 5 bases from V and 2 bases from J; the gene matches leave 7 bases unexplained. From a lookup of the germline V gene, CDR1 and CDR2 are MDHEN and SYDVKM. From cysteine to phenylalanine, the CDR3 is 17 amino acids long. Just CDR3 DNA is preserved here, 51 bases in frame from base 1. This clonotype was observed once. Its antigen remains undetermined. No base qualities exist here, and no much larger clone lies one base off it. The donors were under 40 Caucasian individuals from Russia, aged 6 to 90 years, who were systemically healthy. Around 10 milliliters of peripheral blood were drawn from each donor into EDTA-treated Vacutainer tubes. Ficoll-Paque density-gradient centrifugation was used to isolate PBMCs, with at least 7 million obtained per sample. Trizol reagent was used to extract total RNA from PBMCs, with at least 6 micrograms per sample. For every donor, flow cytometry on a PBMC aliquot measured the percentage of naive CD45RAhigh/CD27high T cells.

Library creation used 5' RACE. This sample was sequenced with an Illumina HiSeq 2500. A second PCR of about 6 to 12 cycles was performed with a sample-barcoded 5' primer and a J-beta primer mix. Each TCR beta cDNA molecule received a unique molecular identifier from a template-switch 5' adaptor carrying 12 random nucleotides. At least 2.5 million CDR3-containing paired-end reads were obtained from each sample. The Mint cDNA synthesis kit, primed by a TRBC-specific oligonucleotide, was used to synthesize first-strand cDNA from all RNA. All cDNA was treated with uracil-DNA glycosylase and then went through a first 18-cycle PCR with the universal primers M1SS and BC2_uni_R. Processing in the source paper ran as follows. Normalization of each sample was performed by random selection of 1 million high-quality reads, each carrying a distinct molecular identifier. Reads sharing molecular identifiers were discarded rather than binned into consensus sequences. MiTCR, run with a Q25 quality threshold and the strictest error-elimination algorithm, handled CDR3 identification, clonotype clustering and error correction. A nonparametric unseen species model using Euler transformation provided a lower-bound estimate of total TCR beta diversity. In TCRdb, the public reads were trimmed at Q25 with fastp and aligned with MiXCR, with productive beta chains retained. One record per CDR3 amino acid sequence lists the most common genes and DNA. The V and J calls were not made by the authors but by TCRdb's processing. The sample contains about 1.5 million distinct CDR3 sequences, approximately 39% of them found a single time. The top ten clones comprise about 4% of the sample.

The receptor was derived from a woman under 30 in good health. The chain is encoded by TRBV28 joined to TRBJ2-3, with 13 bases matching TRBD2. The specimen was blood. The bases read TGTGCCAGCAGTCCGCCAGGACTAGCGGGAGACACAGATACGCAGTATTTT. Protein translation: CASSPPGLAGDTDTQYF.